Listed here are 30 T cell receptor beta chains from one sample, sequenced in a study of T cell responses to AZD1222 COVID-19 vaccine. Repertoires were generated with immunoSEQ multiplex PCR, while TCRdb's copy carries only in-frame clones and drops some. The profile covers more than 150,000 clones, with roughly 90% appearing a single time and around 1.5% taken by the ten largest. The input for sequencing was peripheral blood, taken 28 days after the second AZD1222 dose. These receptors were taken from an adult who received the AZD1222 COVID-19 vaccine.

The chain has TRBV5-1 and TRBJ1-4; no definite D call. The CDR3 runs 14 residues. V was trimmed by 4 bases and J by 8 bases, leaving 15 bases between them. From germline, CDR1 is SGHRS and CDR2 YFSETQ. CDR3 protein: CASSTTYGREKLFF. The CDR3 DNA sequence: TGCGCCAGCAGCACTACTTACGGGCGGGAAAAACTGTTTTTT. Full variable domain (missing parts from reference TRBV5-1 and TRBJ1-4): KAGVTQTPRYLIKTRGQQVTLSCSPISGHRSVSWYQQTPGQGLQFLFEYFSETQRNKGNFPGRFSGRQFSNSRSEMNVSTLELGDSALYLCASSTTYGREKLFFGSGTQLSVL.

The rearrangement uses TRBV3-1 (or the pseudogene TRBV3-2) and TRBJ2-7; D unresolved. The CDR3 spans 12 residues. V gave up 2 bases and J gave up 2 bases, with 4 bases separating them. CDR1 LGHDT and CDR2 YNNKEL come from the germline V gene (reference sequence). The CDR3 bases are TGTGCCAGCAGCCAATTGACCTACGAGCAGTACTTC. Encoded protein: CASSQLTYEQYF.

The chain combines TRBV3-1 (or the pseudogene TRBV3-2) with TRBJ2-7; D not certain. Between the trimmed V and J ends, which lost 0 bases and 7 bases, there was a span of 13 bases. Germline CDR1 is LGHDT and CDR2 is YNNKEL (reference sequence). This CDR3 has 14 amino acids. The CDR3 DNA sequence: TGTGCCAGCAGCCAAGAATCCCCCGTTGGGGAGCAGTACTTC. This encodes CASSQESPVGEQYF.

The genes are TRBV6-5 and TRBJ2-2, with 11 positions matching TRBD2. V was pared by 8 bases and J by 8 bases, with 4 bases of the junction left unmatched. CDR3 size: 13 residues. Germline CDR1 is MNHEY and CDR2 is SVGAGI. This CDR3 reads CASSLAGGGELFF. The DNA of the CDR3 is TGTGCCAGCTCCCTAGCGGGAGGTGGGGAGCTGTTTTTT.

V gene TRBV19 combines with J gene TRBJ2-1; D gene uncertain. In germline, CDR1 is LNHDA, CDR2 SQIVND (reference sequence). Deletions cut 1 base from V and 8 bases from J, with 9 bases between. CDR3 length equals 13 residues. CDR3 bases: TGTGCCAGTAGTATAGGGATGAGCGATGAGCAGTTCTTC. This codes for CASSIGMSDEQFF.

The chain recombines TRBV27 with TRBJ1-1, with a possible D match to TRBD1 (5 bases). V lost 5 bases and J 0 bases, leaving 10 bases between the germline ends. The germline gives CDR1 MNHEY, CDR2 SMNVEV (reference sequence). CDR3 length: 14 residues. The chain's CDR3 is CASSPRVMNTEAFF. CDR3 DNA sequence: TGTGCCAGCAGTCCCAGGGTCATGAACACTGAAGCTTTCTTT.

This chain uses TRBV7-9 with TRBJ1-1; a possible D gene is TRBD1 (5 bases). V lost 2 bases to trimming and J lost 3 bases, with 13 bases between them. This CDR3 is built from 15 residues. Germline CDR1 is SEHNR and CDR2 is FQNEAQ (reference sequence). CDR3 in amino acids: CASSLLDSRDTEAFF. The CDR3 nucleotides read TGTGCCAGCAGCTTATTAGACAGCCGGGACACTGAAGCTTTCTTT. The full variable domain, its missing parts supplied by reference TRBV7-9 and TRBJ1-1, is DTGVSQNPRHKITKRGQNVTFRCDPISEHNRLYWYRQTLGQGPEFLTYFQNEAQLEKSRLLSDRFSAERPKGSFSTLEIQRTEQGDSAMYLCASSLLDSRDTEAFFGQGTRLTVV.

The chain recombines TRBV28 with TRBJ2-7; unclear D gene. Trimming took off 6 bases at V and 0 bases at J, with 3 bases between the two ends. Germline V gives CDR1 MDHEN, CDR2 SYDVKM. This CDR3 region has 11 residues. As DNA, the CDR3 is TGTGCCAGCAGCTACTCCTACGAGCAGTACTTC. Protein sequence: CASSYSYEQYF.

The CDR3: CASLGGTARLPQHF. In DNA, the CDR3 is TGTGCCAGCCTTGGGGGGACCGCACGACTGCCCCAGCATTTT. The chain is built from TRBV28 and TRBJ1-5; D might be TRBD1 (5 bases). Deletions cut 8 bases from V and 9 bases from J, with 20 bases between. Looked up from germline, CDR1 is MDHEN and CDR2 is SYDVKM. The CDR3 is made up of 14 amino acids.

The chain carries TRBV7-9 and TRBJ2-5; D gene uncertain. Trimming shortened V by 0 bases and J by 6 bases, and 14 bases separated the two germline ends. This CDR3 spans 15 amino acids. From germline, CDR1 is SEHNR and CDR2 FQNEAQ (reference sequence). CDR3 nucleotide sequence: TGTGCCAGCAGCTTAGCTGGGATGGGTCTGCAGACCCAGTACTTC. Its translation is CASSLAGMGLQTQYF. Filled out from reference TRBV7-9 and TRBJ2-5, the complete variable domain reads DTGVSQNPRHKITKRGQNVTFRCDPISEHNRLYWYRQTLGQGPEFLTYFQNEAQLEKSRLLSDRFSAERPKGSFSTLEIQRTEQGDSAMYLCASSLAGMGLQTQYFGPGTRLLVL.

The chain has TRBV11-2 and TRBJ2-1, with D perhaps given as TRBD1 or TRBD2 (5 bases each). V gave up 6 bases and J gave up 7 bases, with 22 bases separating them. CDR3 length: 16 amino acids. Germline V CDR1 and CDR2: SGHAT, FQNNGV. The CDR3 DNA is TGTGCCAGCAGGAACGGATTCCGGGGCCTAGAAAATGAGCAGTTCTTC. Its translation: CASRNGFRGLENEQFF.

The CDR3 reads CASSLQGYEQYF. In DNA form, the CDR3 reads TGTGCCAGCAGCTTACAGGGGTACGAGCAGTACTTC. The chain employs TRBV7-9 and TRBJ2-7; TRBD1 is a possible D gene (6 bases). V shed 2 bases and J shed 4 bases, with 6 bases lying between them. From germline, CDR1 is SEHNR and CDR2 FQNEAQ (reference sequence). The CDR3 loop spans 12 amino acids.

The V and J genes are TRBV18 and TRBJ2-7; 8 bases fit TRBD1. Trimming removed 6 bases from V and 2 bases from J; junction bases left unmatched: 9. There are 15 residues in the CDR3. CDR1 is KGHSH, CDR2 LQKENI, per germline. CDR3 residues: CASSPAGTGAYEQYF. The CDR3, as DNA: TGTGCCAGCTCTCCAGCCGGGACAGGAGCCTACGAGCAGTACTTC.

The chain combines TRBV19 with TRBJ2-2; weak D call: TRBD2 (6 bases). Germline CDR1 is LNHDA and CDR2 is SQIVND (reference sequence). The CDR3 is made up of 14 amino acids. Trimming removed 5 bases at V and 8 bases at J, with 15 bases between. In nucleotides, the CDR3 is TGTGCCAGTAGTCCGGGACTCTGGTCGGGGGAGCTGTTTTTT. Protein sequence: CASSPGLWSGELFF.

The chain uses TRBV7-2 and TRBJ2-2, with unresolved D. The germline V gene has CDR1 SGHTA and CDR2 FQGNSA. The CDR3 has 15 amino acids. V lost 5 bases to trimming and J lost 1 base, with 11 bases between them. The CDR3 DNA reads as TGTGCCAGCAGCCCCGGGTGGGGGAACACCGGGGAGCTGTTTTTT. This gives the protein CASSPGWGNTGELFF. Full variable domain (rest looked up from reference TRBV7-2 and TRBJ2-2): GAGVSQSPSNKVTEKGKDVELRCDPISGHTALYWYRQSLGQGLEFLIYFQGNSAPDKSGLPSDRFSAERTGGSVSTLTIQRTQQEDSAVYLCASSPGWGNTGELFFGEGSRLTVL.

The chain couples TRBV5-5 to TRBJ1-1, with 7 bases that match TRBD1. Looked up from germline, CDR1 is SGHKS and CDR2 is YYEKEE (reference sequence). This CDR3 spans 14 amino acids. J gave up 4 bases and V 4 bases, and 7 bases lay outside the gene matches. CDR3 nucleotide sequence: TGTGCCAGCAGCAGTAAAACAGGGGTCACTGAAGCTTTCTTT. This translates into CASSSKTGVTEAFF.

The chain couples TRBV6-5 to TRBJ1-1; 7 bases align to TRBD1. Trimming took 5 bases from V and 3 from J; bases not matched to a gene: 3. Germline V gives CDR1 MNHEY, CDR2 SVGAGI. The CDR3 length is 13 residues. The CDR3 loop reads CASSPTGDTEAFF. The CDR3 nucleotides read TGTGCCAGCAGTCCTACAGGGGACACTGAAGCTTTCTTT.

This clone was seen only a few times. V and J are TRBV6-5 and TRBJ2-2, with D possibly matching TRBD2 (6 bases). V lost 7 bases to trimming and J lost 0 bases, with 9 bases between them. This CDR3 region has 14 residues. Germline V gene data show CDR1 as MNHEY and CDR2 as SVGAGI. CDR3 nucleotide sequence: TGTGCCAGCACCGGGAGCACGAACACCGGGGAGCTGTTTTTT. Translating it yields CASTGSTNTGELFF.

The V gene is TRBV5-8, the J gene TRBJ1-1, with D perhaps TRBD1 (5 bases). The CDR3 has 14 amino acids. Trimming removed 2 bases at V and 1 base at J, with 9 bases between. Germline values: CDR1 SGHTS, CDR2 YDEGEE. The CDR3 reads CASSLGAENTEAFF. CDR3 bases: TGTGCCAGCAGCTTAGGGGCAGAGAACACTGAAGCTTTCTTT.

V is TRBV11-2 and J is TRBJ2-2, with 10 bases identical to TRBD1. The germline V gene has CDR1 SGHAT and CDR2 FQNNGV. There are 18 residues in the CDR3. With V trimmed by 1 base and J by 3 bases, 8 bases remained unmatched. CDR3 in DNA: TGTGCCAGCAGCTTAGGGACAGGGGGAGGACAATACACCGGGGAGCTGTTTTTT. This codes for CASSLGTGGGQYTGELFF.

The chain combines TRBV30 with TRBJ2-5; D is possibly TRBD1 or TRBD2 (6 bases each). The V end was cut by 1 base, the J end by 5 bases, with 14 bases between. Germline V lookup: CDR1 GTSNPN, CDR2 SVGIG (reference sequence). CDR3 length: 14 amino acids. CDR3 in amino acids: CAWSAGAGRETQYF. CDR3 DNA sequence: TGTGCCTGGAGTGCAGGGGCAGGGAGGGAGACCCAGTACTTC.

This chain uses TRBV6-1 with TRBJ2-3, with D possibly TRBD2 on 6 matching bases. The V end was cut by 3 bases, the J end by 2 bases, with 18 bases between. Germline lookup yields CDR1 MNHNS and CDR2 SASEGT. This CDR3 comprises 17 residues. The CDR3 nucleotides are TGTGCCAGCAGTGAGCCTACCGGGCGGGGTTACACAGATACGCAGTATTTT. It encodes CASSEPTGRGYTDTQYF.

The rearrangement joins TRBV5-1 to TRBJ2-1; tentative D call: TRBD1 (6 bases). From germline, CDR1 is SGHRS and CDR2 YFSETQ. V was pared by 7 bases and J by 2 bases, with 13 bases between. The CDR3 is 14 amino acids. CDR3 loop: CASGQGSAYNEQFF. As DNA, the CDR3 is TGCGCCAGCGGCCAGGGGAGCGCCTACAATGAGCAGTTCTTC.

The chain employs TRBV19 and TRBJ2-1; TRBD2 matches at 10 bases. CDR3 size: 14 residues. CDR1 is LNHDA and CDR2 is SQIVND in the germline V gene (reference sequence). With 5 bases clipped from V and 5 bases from J, the junction kept 3 bases outside the gene matches. The CDR3 sequence: CASSASGGDNEQFF. The CDR3 DNA follows: TGTGCCAGTAGTGCTAGCGGGGGAGACAATGAGCAGTTCTTC.

This clone was seen a single time. V gene TRBV5-1 combines with J gene TRBJ2-1, with 8 bases lining up with TRBD1. The junction had 4 bases not matched to a gene; V was cut back by 4 bases and J by 4 bases. Germline CDR1 SGHRS, CDR2 YFSETQ. The CDR3 length is 14 residues. The DNA for the CDR3 is TGCGCCAGCAGCCATAGACAGGGGTACAATGAGCAGTTCTTC. It codes for CASSHRQGYNEQFF.

The gene calls are TRBV5-1 and TRBJ1-5, with 9 bases lining up with TRBD1. Trimming cost V 0 bases and J 5 bases; bases outside gene matches: 9. Germline V CDR1 and CDR2: SGHRS, YFSETQ. The CDR3 contains 17 residues. The chain's CDR3 is CASSLGARGQGYQPQHF. CDR3 coding DNA: TGCGCCAGCAGCTTGGGAGCGAGGGGACAGGGATATCAGCCCCAGCATTTT.

The chain has TRBV2 and TRBJ1-1; D gene uncertain. Per germline, CDR1 SNHLY and CDR2 FYNNEI. V lost 6 bases and J lost 10, with 21 bases in between. The CDR3 loop spans 14 amino acids. CDR3 sequence (DNA): TGTGCCAGCAGCGACGGGTCCCGAGCACAGACAGCTTTCTTT. Its protein product is CASSDGSRAQTAFF.

V is TRBV20-1 and J is TRBJ2-7, with D tentatively TRBD1 or TRBD2 (5 bases each). Germline values: CDR1 DFQATT, CDR2 SNEGSKA (reference sequence). The CDR3 is made up of 15 amino acids. V lost 3 bases to trimming and J lost 1 base, with 16 bases between them. CDR3 sequence: CSASGSGTGSYEQYF. The CDR3 bases are TGCAGTGCTAGTGGGTCAGGGACGGGATCCTACGAGCAGTACTTC.

The chain carries TRBV6-6 and TRBJ2-2, with 10 bases lining up with TRBD2. CDR3 length: 15 amino acids. The germline V gene encodes CDR1 MNHNY and CDR2 SVGAGI (reference sequence). J was trimmed by 6 bases and V by 0 bases; bases with no gene match: 1. In nucleotides, the CDR3 is TGTGCCAGCAGTTACTCTAGCGGGAGGCCCGGGGAGCTGTTTTTT. Its translation is CASSYSSGRPGELFF.

This clone appeared a single time. This chain uses TRBV5-1 with TRBJ2-7, with 7 bases aligning to TRBD1. The CDR3 spans 14 residues. The germline V gene has CDR1 SGHRS and CDR2 YFSETQ. J lost 2 bases, V lost 3 bases, and 5 bases had no gene match. DNA of the CDR3: TGCGCCAGCAGCTACGGGGACAGACCCTACGAGCAGTACTTC. Amino acid sequence: CASSYGDRPYEQYF.